This TCR gamma chain was obtained from a study of Vδ1+ human thymocytes (dated by TCRdb to about 2018). In terms of the full investigation: The study characterised mRNA-level TRG and TRD CDR3 repertoires of highly purified Vdelta1+ thymocytes from young children as a data resource. Validation of the multiplex-based CDR3 amplicon strategy against 5'RACE-based CDR3 amplicon generation methods had been performed previously.

This clone appeared a few times. There is no known antigen for this receptor. No base quality values were provided; no much bigger clone lies one nucleotide off. RNA extraction was performed with the RNeasy mini kit, and reverse transcription was done with Superscript III. To generate the CDR3 amplicons, a multiplex PCR was run using pooled V-gene forward primers together with a constant-region reverse primer that carried Illumina adaptor overhangs. After gel purification, the amplicons were indexed with Nextera index primers over eight extra PCR cycles and then purified using AMPure XP beads. The libraries were sequenced on an Illumina MiSeq using paired-end 250 bp reads, dual indexing and an approximately 19% PhiX spike-in. The study's own analysis went as follows. FastQC was used to quality check the reads, while ea-utils fastq-join merged the TRG read pairs. Sequences were annotated with IMGT/HighV-QUEST, keeping only productive sequences with unambiguous V-gene assignment; clonotypes were defined by identical CDR3 sequence. For downstream analysis, the tools were VDJtools 1.1.1, tcR 2.2.3, Treemap and vegan Shannon diversity in R 3.4.4. For TCRdb, the public reads were processed anew by CATT, and duplicate DNA sequences were folded into one row. These V and J calls rely on TCRdb rather than the paper's analysis. This sample is represented by approximately 7,000 gamma-chain clones; 42% of them were singletons. The ten largest clonotypes hold less than 2% of the sample.

Its CDR3 holds 11 amino acids, cysteine through phenylalanine. Just CDR3 DNA is preserved here, 33 bases in frame from base 1. Trimmed from V: 0 bases; trimmed from J: 10 bases; junction bases lacking a gene match: 3. In the germline V gene (reference sequence), CDR1 corresponds to VTNTFY and CDR2 to YDVSTARD. Overall study results and their limits: Donors shared many TRG clonotypes (up to about 6.9x10^3), but TRD repertoires were essentially private, with at most 120 shared. Even though sort purity was high, around 20% of thymic TRD sequences were Vdelta2 (and few were Vdelta3), which was not the case for the peripheral blood Vdelta1+ controls. In contrast to oligoclonal peripheral blood repertoires, thymic TRG and TRD repertoires appeared to be highly polyclonal with Gaussian CDR3 length distributions. Because unexpected Vdelta2 sequences could lead to misinterpretation of bulk repertoire data, the authors recommended using highly purified populations and validating at the single-cell level. No clustering by age or sex was observed, so analyses did not stratify donors by these variables.

Thymic samples were depleted of alphabeta T cells, then CD3+ TCRVdelta1+ TCRVdelta2- thymocytes were FACS-sorted. A purity of roughly 97% to 99.6% was achieved for sorted Vdelta1+ thymocytes. Thymic specimens were obtained from fewer than ten paediatric patients, aged from roughly 5 days to 16 months, who were undergoing corrective cardiac surgery. Thymic tissue was dispersed, and mononuclear cells were isolated on a Histopaque-1077 density gradient. For staining, the antibodies used were anti-TCRVdelta1 clone TS8.2, anti-TCRVdelta2 clone B6, anti-CD3 clone HIT3a and anti-TCRalphabeta clone IP26. This TCR derives from a boy less than two years old who had congenital heart surgery. The receptor chain draws on TRGV3 and TRGJ1 or TRGJ2. Material for sequencing was Vdelta1+ gamma-delta thymocytes from the thymus. This sample's cell subset or site label indicates: FACS-sorted CD3+ TCRalphabeta- TCRVdelta1+ TCRVdelta2- thymocytes. The sequenced DNA: TGTGCCACCTGGGACAGGCTGAAGAAACTCTTT. Its protein reads: CATWDRLKKLF.